The 22 T cell receptor beta chains presented below share a single source sample, sequenced in a study of somatic mutations in cytotoxic T cells in rheumatoid arthritis. Libraries were prepared by immunoSEQ multiplex PCR; TCRdb keeps only in-frame clonotypes and omits some of them. Of about 23,000 clones in the sample, approximately 80% were seen once. Sequenced: CD8+ T cells sorted from blood. Receptors originate from an adult with rheumatoid arthritis.

V and J are TRBV4-1 and TRBJ2-7, with 9 bases fitting TRBD1. CDR3 length: 15 residues. Germline lookup yields CDR1 MGHRA and CDR2 YSYEKL. V was pared by 1 base and J by 3 bases, with 4 bases of the junction left unmatched. CDR3 in DNA: TGCGCCAGCAGCCAAGGGACAGGGGAAAGCTACGAGCAGTACTTC. This encodes CASSQGTGESYEQYF.

The chain combines TRBV7-6 with TRBJ2-3; the D gene is possibly TRBD1 (5 bases). Trimming pared 1 base from V and 2 bases from J, leaving 10 bases between. Germline V gene data show CDR1 as SGHVS and CDR2 as FNYEAQ. This CDR3 comprises 15 residues. The DNA of the CDR3 is TGTGCCAGCAGCTTAGGGCAGACAGTCACAGATACGCAGTATTTT. Translated, it gives CASSLGQTVTDTQYF.

The chain employs TRBV6-5 and TRBJ2-5; unclear D gene. The J call may be faulty, since TRBJ2-7 better matches the DNA end. Germline V lookup: CDR1 MNHEY, CDR2 SVGAGI. The CDR3 is 16 amino acids. CDR3: CASSYSTVRPGYEQYF. The DNA for the CDR3 is TGTGCCAGCAGTTACTCGACGGTTCGCCCTGGGTACGAGCAGTACTTC.

This chain uses TRBV5-1 with TRBJ2-3; TRBD1 aligns across 8 bases. With 4 bases clipped from V and 2 bases from J, the junction kept 6 bases outside the gene matches. The CDR3 has 15 residues. Germline assignment: CDR1 SGHRS and CDR2 YFSETQ. The CDR3: CASSLAGGPTDTQYF. For the CDR3, the DNA is TGCGCCAGCAGCCTGGCAGGGGGCCCCACAGATACGCAGTATTTT.

The chain's CDR3 is CASSLGRGTDTQYF. The CDR3 DNA reads TGCGCCAGCAGCTTGGGAAGAGGCACAGATACGCAGTATTTT. The J gene is TRBJ2-3, the V gene TRBV5-1, with D hard to call. This CDR3 comprises 14 residues. Germline CDR1 and CDR2: SGHRS and YFSETQ. The V end lost 0 bases, the J end lost 1 base, and 6 bases lay between the germline ends. Filled out from reference TRBV5-1 and TRBJ2-3, the complete variable domain reads KAGVTQTPRYLIKTRGQQVTLSCSPISGHRSVSWYQQTPGQGLQFLFEYFSETQRNKGNFPGRFSGRQFSNSRSEMNVSTLELGDSALYLCASSLGRGTDTQYFGPGTRLTVL.

This rearrangement joins TRBV5-4 to TRBJ2-1; 14 bases are a match to TRBD2. The ends lost 4 bases at V and 6 bases at J; junction bases unmatched: 3. The CDR3 totals 15 residues. Germline V lookup: CDR1 SGHNT, CDR2 YYREEE (reference sequence). The CDR3 nucleotides are TGTGCCAGCAGCAGCGGGACTAGCGGGGGCAATGAGCAGTTCTTC. Its protein product is CASSSGTSGGNEQFF.

This sequence joins TRBV2 and TRBJ1-2, with 7 bases that match TRBD1. In germline, CDR1 is SNHLY, CDR2 FYNNEI. The CDR3 has 18 residues. Unmatched junction bases numbered 23, after V lost 3 bases and J lost 10 bases. The CDR3 region has the DNA TGTGCCAGCAGTGACAGGTGGGACAGCATTTCCCCGCATAAGGACTACACCTTC. It translates to CASSDRWDSISPHKDYTF.

The chain is built from TRBV10-3 and TRBJ2-3; D is ambiguous. Looked up from germline, CDR1 is ENHRY and CDR2 is SYGVKD. The V gene lost 1 base and the J gene lost 4 bases, with 21 bases spanning the gap. This CDR3 has 18 residues. The CDR3 coding sequence is TGTGCCATCAGTGAGTTAAAGACCGGGCCCAGAAATGCAGATACGCAGTATTTT. Translation: CAISELKTGPRNADTQYF.

The chain carries TRBV5-6 and TRBJ2-7, with 8 bases aligning to TRBD1. J was trimmed by 4 bases and V by 4 bases; bases with no gene match: 7. CDR1 is SGHDT, CDR2 YYEEEE, per germline. This CDR3 contains 14 residues. CDR3 in amino acids: CASSPGTGLYEQYF. In DNA form, the CDR3 reads TGTGCCAGCAGCCCCGGGACAGGTCTATACGAGCAGTACTTC.

V and J are TRBV27 and TRBJ1-1, with D unclear. CDR3 length: 13 residues. The V and J ends lost 2 bases and 3 bases respectively, with 7 bases between them. The germline CDR1 and CDR2 sequences are MNHEY and SMNVEV (reference sequence). The CDR3 nucleotides read TGTGCCAGCAGTTTAGGGAGTCACACTGAAGCTTTCTTT. Encoded protein: CASSLGSHTEAFF.

The genes are TRBV7-6 and TRBJ2-7; no reliable D call. V lost 0 bases to trimming and J lost 0 bases, with 9 bases between them. This CDR3 comprises 15 residues. CDR1 and CDR2 from the germline V gene are SGHVS and FNYEAQ. DNA for the CDR3: TGTGCCAGCAGCTTAGCGGCCGTCAGCTCCTACGAGCAGTACTTC. This gives the protein CASSLAAVSSYEQYF.

Note on this clone: One junction end does not reproduce the germline sequence, and a read error may be involved. The rearrangement links TRBV10-2 to TRBJ1-2; D might be TRBD1 (6 bases). The CDR3 totals 11 residues. Germline loops: CDR1 WSHSY, CDR2 SAAADI. The CDR3 coding sequence is TGCGCCAGCAGTGACCCGACAGGCTACGCCTTC. Amino acids: CASSDPTGYAF.

The V call is TRBV6-5, the J call TRBJ1-2; D may be TRBD1 (5 bases). The ends were cut back, 6 bases at V and 6 bases at J, with 20 bases in the middle. CDR1 and CDR2 from the germline V gene are MNHEY and SVGAGI. CDR3 length: 15 amino acids. The CDR3: CASSQAGPQRDGYTF. The CDR3 bases are TGTGCCAGCAGCCAAGCGGGACCGCAAAGGGATGGCTACACCTTC.

This chain joins TRBV7-2 and TRBJ1-3; 7 nucleotides align to TRBD1. With V trimmed by 2 bases and J by 4 bases, 8 bases remained unmatched. CDR3 length: 16 residues. Germline V gives CDR1 SGHTA, CDR2 FQGNSA. This chain's CDR3 is CASSLNLAGGGNTIYF. CDR3 nucleotide sequence: TGTGCCAGCAGCTTAAACCTGGCAGGGGGGGGAAACACCATATATTTT.

The V gene is TRBV29-1, the J gene TRBJ2-7; weak D call: TRBD2 (5 bases). CDR3 length: 12 amino acids. Looked up from germline, CDR1 is SQVTM and CDR2 is ANQGSEA. The V end was cut by 5 bases, the J end by 0 bases, with 8 bases between. The chain's CDR3 is CSVLAGSYEQYF. The CDR3 nucleotides read TGCAGCGTTCTAGCAGGCTCCTACGAGCAGTACTTC.

The chain combines TRBV19 with TRBJ1-5; tentatively, D is TRBD1 (5 bases). Trimming removed 3 bases at V and 9 bases at J, with 21 bases between. The CDR3 is made up of 16 amino acids. The germline V gene has CDR1 LNHDA and CDR2 SQIVND (reference sequence). The DNA of the CDR3 is TGTGCCAGTAGTATTTCCGGCAGGGACCGTTTATGGCCCCAGCATTTT. Its protein is CASSISGRDRLWPQHF. Full variable domain (outside the CDR3, taken from reference TRBV19 and TRBJ1-5): DGGITQSPKYLFRKEGQNVTLSCEQNLNHDAMYWYRQDPGQGLRLIYYSQIVNDFQKGDIAEGYSVSREKKESFPLTVTSAQKNPTAFYLCASSISGRDRLWPQHFGDGTRLSIL.

The chain has TRBV5-4 and TRBJ2-1; D is perhaps TRBD2 (6 bases). Germline V CDR1 and CDR2: SGHNT, YYREEE (reference sequence). The CDR3 covers 14 residues. V lost 7 bases to trimming and J lost 3 bases, with 14 bases between them. The CDR3 DNA is TGTGCCAGCGCGTCGGGGGTGGACTACAATGAGCAGTTCTTC. Protein: CASASGVDYNEQFF.

V is TRBV10-3 and J is TRBJ1-6; D might be TRBD1 (5 bases). There are 15 residues in the CDR3. V lost 5 bases and J 5 bases, leaving 13 bases between the germline ends. Germline V CDR1 and CDR2: ENHRY, SYGVKD. CDR3 DNA sequence: TGTGCCATCAGTAAGGACAATTCCCATAATTCACCCCTCCACTTT. It is translated as CAISKDNSHNSPLHF.

This clone was observed a handful of times. The chain joins TRBV4-3 to TRBJ2-2, with 10 bases that match TRBD2. The CDR3 length is 16 residues. The V gene's germline CDR1 is LGHNA and CDR2 YSLEER. V was pared by 0 bases and J by 6 bases, with 4 bases of the junction left unmatched. The CDR3 DNA reads as TGCGCCAGCAGCCAAGACCTAGCGGGGGAAGCCGGGGAGCTGTTTTTT. Its protein product is CASSQDLAGEAGELFF.

V gene TRBV4-3 combines with J gene TRBJ2-5, with a possible D match to TRBD2 (5 bases). V lost 3 bases and J lost 2, with 13 bases in between. This CDR3 has 15 residues. Germline CDR1 LGHNA, CDR2 YSLEER. CDR3 in DNA: TGCGCCAGCAGCCACGACTGGGAGAGTCAAGAGACCCAGTACTTC. Its translation is CASSHDWESQETQYF.

The chain carries TRBV7-8 and TRBJ1-4, with a possible D match to TRBD1 (5 bases). With 8 bases removed from V and 5 bases from J, the gap between germline ends came to 21 bases. This CDR3 comprises 16 residues. CDR1 SGHVS and CDR2 FQNEAQ come from the germline V gene. Here the CDR3 reads CASGHPNWAENEKLFF. The CDR3, as DNA: TGTGCCAGCGGACACCCCAACTGGGCAGAGAATGAAAAACTGTTTTTT.

The J gene is TRBJ2-7, the V gene TRBV6-1; D may be TRBD2 (6 bases). The V gene lost 8 bases and the J gene lost 6 bases, with 20 bases spanning the gap. Germline CDR1 reads MNHNS; CDR2 reads SASEGT. The CDR3 consists of 14 residues. The CDR3 spells CASQHLGDSSEQYF. CDR3 nucleotides: TGTGCCAGCCAACATTTGGGGGACTCGAGCGAGCAGTACTTC.